The 8 T cell receptor beta chains reported below all come from one sample, sequenced in a study of shared clonotypes between healthy human individuals. The data were produced by immunoSEQ multiplex PCR, yet TCRdb's version contains in-frame clones alone and is incomplete. The profile shows about 2.1 million clones, 85% to 95% of them singletons. Positive CCR7 selection of CD45RO-negative cells yielded the naive CD8 cells, and terminally differentiated effector memory CD45RA+ cells were excluded. Sample: naive CD8+ T cells from PBMCs. Every receptor here comes from a man aged 18 to 29 in good health. Some clones in this sample may be carry-over from other donors' samples.

This chain links TRBV5-6 with TRBJ2-7, with D maybe TRBD2 (6 bases). Germline CDR1 and CDR2: SGHDT and YYEEEE. The V gene lost 4 bases and the J gene lost 5 bases, with 19 bases spanning the gap. This CDR3 comprises 15 residues. The CDR3 region is CASSPTRDLPHEQYF. CDR3 nucleotides: TGTGCCAGCAGCCCCACAAGGGACTTGCCCCACGAGCAGTACTTC.

V gene TRBV5-1 combines with J gene TRBJ2-5; 14 bases line up with TRBD2. This CDR3 spans 19 amino acids. Germline loops: CDR1 SGHRS, CDR2 YFSETQ. V trimming: 4 bases; J trimming: 1 base; junction bases outside the gene matches: 12. CDR3 DNA sequence: TGCGCCAGCAGCCTACACAGGGGGACTAGCGGGAGTTTCCAAGAGACCCAGTACTTC. It specifies CASSLHRGTSGSFQETQYF. Full variable domain (remainder filled in from reference TRBV5-1 and TRBJ2-5): KAGVTQTPRYLIKTRGQQVTLSCSPISGHRSVSWYQQTPGQGLQFLFEYFSETQRNKGNFPGRFSGRQFSNSRSEMNVSTLELGDSALYLCASSLHRGTSGSFQETQYFGPGTRLLVL.

This chain connects TRBV28 to TRBJ2-7; D is perhaps TRBD1 (6 bases). Germline V lookup: CDR1 MDHEN, CDR2 SYDVKM. The CDR3 runs 16 residues. Trimming removed 3 bases at V and 0 bases at J, with 15 bases between. This CDR3 reads CASSLGPTGPSYEQYF. The DNA for the CDR3 is TGTGCCAGCAGTTTGGGGCCGACAGGACCCTCCTACGAGCAGTACTTC.

The J gene is TRBJ1-2, the V gene TRBV7-9; D might be TRBD1 (6 bases). The V gene's germline CDR1 is SEHNR and CDR2 FQNEAQ (reference sequence). CDR3 length: 15 amino acids. Trimming stripped 5 bases from V and 4 bases from J, with 17 bases between. CDR3 in DNA: TGTGCCAGCAGCCTGGCCTGGGGGGGCAGCTATGGCTACACCTTC. Protein sequence: CASSLAWGGSYGYTF.

V gene TRBV18 combines with J gene TRBJ2-2; D remains unclear. This CDR3 comprises 14 residues. Germline CDR1 KGHSH, CDR2 LQKENI. Between the trimmed V and J ends, which lost 0 bases and 6 bases, there was a span of 8 bases. CDR3 bases: TGTGCCAGCTCACCACCGTTAAGTCCCGGGGAGCTGTTTTTT. This translates into CASSPPLSPGELFF.

Turning to this clone: A junction end diverges from the germline sequence, so it may reflect a read error. The chain combines TRBV7-8 with TRBJ1-5; the D is unclear. In germline, CDR1 is SGHVS, CDR2 FQNEAQ. This CDR3 region has 14 residues. The CDR3 protein is CASSFSAVGQLQHF. The CDR3 nucleotides read TGTGCCAGCAGCTTCAGCGCGGTTGGCCAGCTCCAGCATTTT.

This rearrangement joins TRBV28 to TRBJ1-3; D possibly corresponds to TRBD1 (5 bases). Trimming left V 8 bases short and J 7 bases short, with 24 bases between. The CDR3 extends over 16 amino acids. From germline, CDR1 is MDHEN and CDR2 SYDVKM. This CDR3 is CASSPGVGTFGNTIYF. The CDR3, as DNA: TGTGCCAGCTCCCCCGGGGTTGGGACTTTTGGGAACACCATATATTTT.

The V gene is TRBV18, the J gene TRBJ2-3, with D unresolved. V shed 0 bases and J shed 0 bases, with 13 bases lying between them. CDR3 length equals 17 residues. Germline CDR1 reads KGHSH; CDR2 reads LQKENI. The CDR3 region has the DNA TGTGCCAGCTCACCACCGTCTCTCGTTTATAGCACAGATACGCAGTATTTT. Protein sequence: CASSPPSLVYSTDTQYF.